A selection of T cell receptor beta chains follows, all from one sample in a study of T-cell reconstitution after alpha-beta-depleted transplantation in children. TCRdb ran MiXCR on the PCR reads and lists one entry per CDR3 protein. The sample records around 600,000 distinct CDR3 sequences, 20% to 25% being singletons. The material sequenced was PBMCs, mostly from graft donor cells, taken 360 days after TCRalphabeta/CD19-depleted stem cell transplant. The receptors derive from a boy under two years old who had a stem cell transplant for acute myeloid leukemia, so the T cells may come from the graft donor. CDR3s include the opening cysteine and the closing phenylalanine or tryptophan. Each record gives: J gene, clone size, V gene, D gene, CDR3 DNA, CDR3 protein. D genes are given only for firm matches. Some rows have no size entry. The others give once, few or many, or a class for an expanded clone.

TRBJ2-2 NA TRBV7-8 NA TGTGCCAGCAGCGTTACTAGCCGGGAGCTGTTTTTT CASSVTSRELFF
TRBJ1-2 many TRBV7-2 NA TGTGCCAGCAGCTTGGGCAGAAACTATGGCTACACCTTC CASSLGRNYGYTF
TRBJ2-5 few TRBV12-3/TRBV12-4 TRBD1 TGTGCCAGCAGTTTACGGGGACAGGTTGGAGAGACCCAGTACTTC CASSLRGQVGETQYF
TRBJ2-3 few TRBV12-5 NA TGTGCTAGTGGTTCAAACCCCGCGGGGGCCCACGCAGATACGCAGTATTTT CASGSNPAGAHADTQYF
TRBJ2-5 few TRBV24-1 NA TGTGCCACCAGTGATCCTACAGGAATAGAGACCCAGTACTTC CATSDPTGIETQYF
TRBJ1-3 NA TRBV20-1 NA TGCAGTGCTAGAGTGGAGGGTTCCGGAAACACCATATATTTT CSARVEGSGNTIYF
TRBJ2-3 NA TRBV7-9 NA TGTGCCAGCAGCCCAGGGTGGAGCACAGATACGCAGTATTTT CASSPGWSTDTQYF
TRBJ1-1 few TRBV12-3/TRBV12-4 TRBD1 TGTGCCAGCAGGGAACACAGGGGAGGAGACACTGAAGCTTTCTTT CASREHRGGDTEAFF
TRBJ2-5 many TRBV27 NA TGTGCCAGCAGTTTATCTTTTGGGGGCCTTCAAGAGACCCAGTACTTC CASSLSFGGLQETQYF
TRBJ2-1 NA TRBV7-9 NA TGTGCCAGCAGCGCCGACAAACCCAATGAGCAGTTCTTC CASSADKPNEQFF
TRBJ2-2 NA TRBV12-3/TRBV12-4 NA TGTGCCAATCGGGACACTTACACCGGGGAGCTGTTTTTT CANRDTYTGELFF
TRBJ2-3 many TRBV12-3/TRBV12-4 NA TGTGCCAGCAGTTCACAGATCATCACAGATACGCAGTATTTT CASSSQIITDTQYF
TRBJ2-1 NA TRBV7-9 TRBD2 TGTGCCAGCAGCTTTCTAGCGGGGGCCGGCAATGAGCAGTTCTTC CASSFLAGAGNEQFF
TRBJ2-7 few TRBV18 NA TGTGCCAGCTCACGCGCGGGGAGGTACGAGCAGTACTTC CASSRAGRYEQYF
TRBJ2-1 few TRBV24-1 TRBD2 TGTGCCACCAGTGATTCGGGGGGTTGGGAGCCACGCTACAATGAGCAGTTCTTC CATSDSGGWEPRYNEQFF
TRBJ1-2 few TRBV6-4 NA TGTGCCAGCAGTGACTCGTCCCAGGGGAACTATGGCTACACCTTC CASSDSSQGNYGYTF
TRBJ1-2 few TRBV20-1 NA TGCAGTGCTAAGACAAACTATGGCTACACCTTC CSAKTNYGYTF
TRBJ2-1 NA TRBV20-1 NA TGCAGTGCTCCGCCCTGGGGGGTTTGGAGTGAGCAGTTCTTC CSAPPWGVWSEQFF
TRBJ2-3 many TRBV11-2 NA TGTGCCAGCAGCGTTACCAGGGGCAGCACAGATACGCAGTATTTT CASSVTRGSTDTQYF
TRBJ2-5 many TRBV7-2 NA TGTGCCAGCAGCTCACAGAGCGGGCTAAAAGAGACCCAGTACTTC CASSSQSGLKETQYF
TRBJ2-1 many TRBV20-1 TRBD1 TGCAGTGCTAATTCCCGACAGGGGGAAGAGTTCTTC CSANSRQGEEFF
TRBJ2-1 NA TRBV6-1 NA TGTGCCAGCAGTGAAGCGGGGGCGGTATACAATGAGCAGTTCTTC CASSEAGAVYNEQFF
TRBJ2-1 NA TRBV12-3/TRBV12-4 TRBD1 TGTGCCAGCCTACTAGTCAAGGGACTCAGGCCCAGGGGGCCCTACAATGAGCAGTTCTTC CASLLVKGLRPRGPYNEQFF